Sequencing of this T cell receptor (beta chain) was carried out in a study of blood T cell repertoires in COVID-19. With 4 bases clipped from V and 2 bases from J, the junction kept 10 bases outside the gene matches. Germline loops: CDR1 MDHEN, CDR2 SYDVKM. CDR3 length equals 16 residues. Sequencing used immunoSEQ multiplex PCR; TCRdb keeps in-frame clones, though not all of them. Of approximately 310,000 clones detected, about nine tenths appear once; the ten largest clones hold 4.5% to 6.5%. This clonotype was sampled from a man aged 55 to 70 who had recovered from COVID-19. Material for sequencing was PBMCs or T cells enriched from blood (not recorded which). The chain uses TRBV28 and TRBJ1-1; 7 bases line up with TRBD1. The CDR3 DNA sequence: TGTGCCAGCAGTTCTGGCCTGGGACAGCTCAACACTGAAGCTTTCTTT. Its protein product is CASSSGLGQLNTEAFF.